This is a list of T cell receptor beta chains from one sample in a study of CD8+CD57+ T cells in acquired aplastic anemia. TCRdb reanalysed the reads using MiXCR and keeps one entry per CDR3 protein. The sample holds some 20,000 distinct CDR3 sequences, 30% to 40% seen once. The specimen sequenced was CD8+CD57+ T cells sorted from PBMCs. These receptors originate from a human donor with aplastic anemia. Each CDR3 is given with its conserved first and last residue. Each record gives: CDR3 protein, CDR3 DNA, V gene, D gene, J gene, clone size. D genes are given only for firm matches. Size tells how often a clone was seen (once, few, many) or the class of an expanded clone, and some rows leave it out.

CDR3: CASWGGHTQYF; DNA: TGCGCCAGCTGGGGAGGACATACGCAGTATTTT; V: TRBV4-1; D: .; J: TRBJ2-3; size: few
CDR3: CATSDGGVGTDTQYF; DNA: TGTGCCACCAGCGACGGGGGAGTGGGCACAGATACGCAGTATTTT; V: TRBV15; D: .; J: TRBJ2-3; size: .
CDR3: CSAWLAAANEQFF; DNA: TGCAGTGCTTGGCTAGCGGCCGCCAATGAGCAGTTCTTC; V: TRBV20-1; D: TRBD2; J: TRBJ2-1; size: few
CDR3: CATLLTSGGTDTQYF; DNA: TGTGCCACCTTACTTACTAGCGGGGGGACAGATACGCAGTATTTT; V: TRBV6-6; D: TRBD2; J: TRBJ2-3; size: .
CDR3: CASSLLGQGSSPLHF; DNA: TGTGCCAGCAGCCTCCTTGGACAGGGGAGTTCACCCCTCCACTTT; V: TRBV7-2; D: TRBD1; J: TRBJ1-6; size: .
CDR3: CASSHPLGITDGYTF; DNA: TGTGCCAGCAGCCACCCCCTGGGAATTACAGACGGCTACACCTTC; V: TRBV7-9; D: .; J: TRBJ1-2; size: many
CDR3: CASSVADSSYEQYF; DNA: TGTGCCAGCAGCGTAGCGGACAGCTCCTACGAGCAGTACTTC; V: TRBV9; D: .; J: TRBJ2-7; size: many
CDR3: CASSLFQGLETQYF; DNA: TGCGCCAGCAGCTTGTTTCAGGGTTTGGAGACCCAGTACTTC; V: TRBV5-1; D: .; J: TRBJ2-5; size: .
CDR3: CASSQVENSPLHF; DNA: TGTGCCAGCAGCCAAGTCGAGAATTCACCCCTCCACTTT; V: TRBV4-2; D: .; J: TRBJ1-6; size: .
CDR3: CASSEAGNTGELFF; DNA: TGTGCCAGCAGTGAGGCAGGGAACACCGGGGAGCTGTTTTTT; V: TRBV6-1; D: .; J: TRBJ2-2; size: .
CDR3: CASGLSGIGSDTQYF; DNA: TGTGCTAGTGGTTTATCTGGGATTGGATCAGATACGCAGTATTTT; V: TRBV12-5; D: .; J: TRBJ2-3; size: .
CDR3: CASSQILGGGLTGELFF; DNA: TGTGCCAGCAGCCAAATCTTGGGCGGGGGGCTCACCGGGGAGCTGTTTTTT; V: TRBV3-1; D: TRBD2; J: TRBJ2-2; size: many
CDR3: CASSLEGWGGYTF; DNA: TGCGCCAGCAGCTTGGAAGGATGGGGTGGCTACACCTTC; V: TRBV5-1; D: .; J: TRBJ1-2; size: .
CDR3: CASSLSGTSYNEQFF; DNA: TGTGCCAGCAGCTTATCGGGGACTAGTTACAATGAGCAGTTCTTC; V: TRBV7-3; D: TRBD2; J: TRBJ2-1; size: few
CDR3: CASSRSGGGKDTQYF; DNA: TGTGCCAGCAGCCGAAGCGGGGGGGGGAAAGATACGCAGTATTTT; V: TRBV12-3/TRBV12-4; D: TRBD2; J: TRBJ2-3; size: .
CDR3: CATSRIGIGEKLFF; DNA: TGTGCCACCAGCAGAATAGGGATTGGCGAAAAACTGTTTTTT; V: TRBV15; D: .; J: TRBJ1-4; size: .
CDR3: CASSILSQGHLGTYEQYF; DNA: TGTGCCAGTAGTATTCTCAGCCAGGGACACTTGGGCACCTACGAGCAGTACTTC; V: TRBV19; D: .; J: TRBJ2-7; size: .
CDR3: CSAPGAGKPYEQYF; DNA: TGCAGTGCCCCTGGGGCAGGGAAGCCCTACGAGCAGTACTTC; V: TRBV20-1; D: .; J: TRBJ2-7; size: many
CDR3: CSAPRTGITDTQYF; DNA: TGCAGTGCCCCACGGACAGGGATCACAGATACGCAGTATTTT; V: TRBV20-1; D: TRBD1; J: TRBJ2-3; size: few
CDR3: CASSRSPVWTDTQYF; DNA: TGTGCCAGCAGTCGTAGCCCCGTTTGGACAGATACGCAGTATTTT; V: TRBV6-5; D: .; J: TRBJ2-3; size: .
CDR3: CASSPGQSSYNEQFF; DNA: TGTGCCAGCAGCCCAGGACAGAGCTCCTACAATGAGCAGTTCTTC; V: TRBV5-4; D: .; J: TRBJ2-1; size: few
CDR3: CAGTAAGVINEQFF; DNA: TGTGCCGGGACCGCAGCGGGGGTGATAAATGAGCAGTTCTTC; V: TRBV30; D: TRBD2; J: TRBJ2-1; size: .